This paragraph reports one T cell receptor beta chain. The antigen remains undetermined. Sequencing used immunoSEQ multiplex PCR; TCRdb keeps in-frame clones, though not all of them. This table holds over 2,000,000 clones, 90% to 95% found once. Naive CD8 populations comprised CD45RO-negative cells positively selected for CCR7, excluding terminally differentiated effector memory CD45RA+ cells. Trimming at V came to 4 bases and at J to 5 bases, leaving 3 bases not matched to a gene. Germline V CDR1 and CDR2: SGHRS, YFSETQ. The CDR3 is made up of 15 amino acids. This sample was included in a study of shared clonotypes between healthy human individuals. Study summary: Aged 18 to 49, the donors were two women and three men. Each donor contributed plates that comprised three CD4 naive, three CD4 memory, two CD8 naive and one CD8 memory.

Findings and caveats of the study: Blood was the sole source, and tissue repertoires probably differ. Naive subsets tended to show greater estimated richness than memory subsets.

The origin of this receptor is a man aged 18 to 35 in good health. Some clones in this sample may be carry-over from other donors' samples. V is TRBV5-1 and J is TRBJ2-1, with 13 bases fitting TRBD2. Sequencing used naive CD8+ T cells from PBMCs. The CDR3 nucleotides read TGCGCCAGCAGCGACGGACTAGCGGGAGACAATGAGCAGTTCTTC. Translation gives CASSDGLAGDNEQFF.